These 30 T cell receptor beta chains came from one sample sequenced in a study of low-dose radiotherapy and immunotherapy resistance in tumors. Noted time point: before trial treatment. With TRAV- and TRBV-specific primers, first-strand cDNA was made, covering the alpha and beta chains. The PCR that amplified TCRs ran for about 18 cycles, relying on a constant-region primer and a V-primer adapter. Each CDR3 protein gets one entry after TCRdb re-called the reads with MiXCR. The table lists around 68,000 distinct CDR3 sequences, about 26% of them singletons. Sequenced here: PBMCs, sampled before treatment. The receptor source for this set is a male donor with rectosigmoid adenocarcinoma.

The chain has TRBV5-1 and TRBJ2-6; perhaps TRBD1 as D (6 bases). The CDR3 covers 17 residues. Germline V gene sequence: CDR1 SGHRS, CDR2 YFSETQ. Trimming left V 3 bases short and J 0 bases short, with 13 bases between. CDR3 region: CASSSQGSFSGANVLTF. The CDR3 DNA is TGCGCCAGCAGCTCCCAGGGGAGTTTCTCTGGGGCCAACGTCCTGACTTTC.

This clonotype appeared many times. The rearrangement links TRBV4-1 to TRBJ2-2; 8 bases agree with TRBD2. The CDR3 has 16 amino acids. Germline CDR1 reads MGHRA; CDR2 reads YSYEKL. The trim removed 3 bases at V and 3 bases at J, leaving 6 bases unmatched. CDR3 sequence: CASSHRTSRDTGELFF. In DNA form, the CDR3 reads TGCGCCAGCAGCCACCGGACTAGCCGGGACACCGGGGAGCTGTTTTTT.

This clonotype was detected ten times or more. The chain is built from TRBV12-3 or TRBV12-4 and TRBJ2-1, with 14 nucleotides matching TRBD2. The V gene end was trimmed by 5 bases and the J gene end by 4 bases; junction bases not matched to a gene: 7. The CDR3 is 17 amino acids. The CDR3 coding sequence is TGTGCCAGCAGTCCGACTAGCGGGAGGGCCCATTACAATGAGCAGTTCTTC. It is translated as CASSPTSGRAHYNEQFF.

This chain joins TRBV15 and TRBJ2-1; 11 bases are shared with TRBD2. The CDR3 spans 14 residues. Germline loops: CDR1 LNHNV, CDR2 YYDKDF (reference sequence). J lost 9 bases, V lost 5 bases, and 6 bases had no gene match. The DNA of the CDR3 is TGTGCCACCAGCGTACTAGCGGGAGTATCTGAGCAGTTCTTC. This translates into CATSVLAGVSEQFF.

This clonotype came up many times. This chain uses TRBV9 with TRBJ2-1; tentatively, D is TRBD1 (6 bases). This CDR3 is 14 amino acids long. Trimming cost V 0 bases and J 6 bases, with 10 bases left between them. Germline V gene sequence: CDR1 SGDLS, CDR2 YYNGEE. The CDR3 DNA follows: TGTGCCAGCAGCGTAGCTTTGGGGGCCAATGAGCAGTTCTTC. Its protein product is CASSVALGANEQFF.

The genes are TRBV24-1 and TRBJ1-2; unclear D gene. V lost 1 base and J 4 bases, leaving 9 bases between the germline ends. The CDR3 loop spans 14 amino acids. CDR1 KGHDR and CDR2 SFDVKD come from the germline V gene. DNA for the CDR3: TGTGCCACCAGTGATTTTACAGCCCCCTATGGCTACACCTTC. Translated, it gives CATSDFTAPYGYTF.

Regarding this clonotype: A far more abundant clone sits one base away, making this likely a read error. The chain links TRBV7-6 to TRBJ2-1, with TRBD1 matching over 9 bases. CDR1 is SGHVS, CDR2 FNYEAQ, per germline. There are 18 residues in the CDR3. After removal of 5 bases from V and 8 bases from J, the junction contained 19 bases not matched to a gene. The CDR3 bases are TGTGCCAGCAGCCCCAGGGGCATACTTGGGACAGGGCGAGATGAGCAGTTCTTC. Its translation is CASSPRGILGTGRDEQFF.

The CDR3, as DNA: TGTGCCAGCAGCCCAGTCGTGAGCGGGAGGGCCTTGGGCGGGGAGCTGTTTTTT. The encoded protein is CASSPVVSGRALGGELFF. The chain recombines TRBV28 with TRBJ2-2, with 10 bases aligning to TRBD2. The trim removed 6 bases at V and 7 bases at J, leaving 17 bases unmatched. Germline V lookup: CDR1 MDHEN, CDR2 SYDVKM. The CDR3 is 18 amino acids.

V usage is TRBV2 and J usage is TRBJ2-1, with 11 bases that match TRBD2. The CDR3 covers 15 residues. Unmatched junction bases numbered 4, after V lost 6 bases and J lost 3 bases. Germline loops: CDR1 SNHLY, CDR2 FYNNEI. CDR3 coding DNA: TGTGCCAGCAGCGGGACTAGCGGTAACTACAATGAGCAGTTCTTC. This translates into CASSGTSGNYNEQFF.

This clonotype was seen at least ten times. The chain is built from TRBV14 and TRBJ2-1, with D unclear. The germline V and J ends were trimmed by 2 bases and 3 bases, with 5 bases remaining between them. CDR1 and CDR2 (germline): SGHDN, FVKESK. The CDR3 is 13 amino acids. The CDR3 loop is CASSQKDYNEQFF. DNA of the CDR3: TGTGCCAGCAGCCAAAAGGACTACAATGAGCAGTTCTTC. The complete variable domain, with remaining parts taken from reference TRBV14 and TRBJ2-1, reads EAGVTQFPSHSVIEKGQTVTLRCDPISGHDNLYWYRRVMGKEIKFLLHFVKESKQDESGMPNNRFLAERTGGTYSTLKVQPAELEDSGVYFCASSQKDYNEQFFGPGTRLTVL.

The chain has TRBV11-2 and TRBJ2-3; TRBD1 matches 9 bases. The CDR3 length is 16 residues. The germline gives CDR1 SGHAT, CDR2 FQNNGV. V lost 5 bases to trimming and J lost 1 base; unmatched junction nucleotides: 7. CDR3 amino acids: CASSLGTGHGTDTQYF. DNA of the CDR3: TGTGCCAGCAGCCTCGGGACAGGGCATGGCACAGATACGCAGTATTTT. Full variable domain (outside the CDR3, taken from reference TRBV11-2 and TRBJ2-3): EAGVAQSPRYKIIEKRQSVAFWCNPISGHATLYWYQQILGQGPKLLIQFQNNGVVDDSQLPKDRFSAERLKGVDSTLKIQPAKLEDSAVYLCASSLGTGHGTDTQYFGPGTRLTVL.

This clonotype was found many times. This CDR3 is CASSLSSRKPQHF. DNA of the CDR3: TGTGCCAGCAGTTTATCGTCTCGTAAGCCCCAGCATTTT. The chain joins TRBV27 to TRBJ1-5; D unresolved. The ends were cut back, 0 bases at V and 8 bases at J, with 8 bases in the middle. Germline V gene data show CDR1 as MNHEY and CDR2 as SMNVEV (reference sequence). The CDR3 consists of 13 residues.

In this sample, this clonotype turned up many times. The V gene is TRBV5-1, the J gene TRBJ2-2, with 9 positions matching TRBD1. The V and J ends lost 1 base and 6 bases, in that order; junction bases with no gene match: 7. CDR3 length equals 16 residues. Germline assignment: CDR1 SGHRS and CDR2 YFSETQ. CDR3 residues: CASSLFTGGMAGELFF. In DNA, the CDR3 is TGCGCCAGCAGCTTGTTCACAGGGGGCATGGCCGGGGAGCTGTTTTTT.

The J gene is TRBJ2-7, the V gene TRBV10-3; D not resolved. Germline lookup yields CDR1 ENHRY and CDR2 SYGVKD. Deletions cut 3 bases from V and 2 bases from J, with 14 bases between. This CDR3 region has 15 residues. This CDR3 reads CAISDSTRRPYEQYF. The CDR3 DNA follows: TGTGCCATCAGTGATTCTACACGGCGACCCTACGAGCAGTACTTC.

Ten or more counts support this clonotype. The J gene is TRBJ2-3, the V gene TRBV10-2, with 9 bases fitting TRBD2. J was trimmed by 2 bases and V by 5 bases; bases with no gene match: 2. Germline V gives CDR1 WSHSY, CDR2 SAAADI. The CDR3 runs to 14 residues. The CDR3 nucleotides are TGCGCCAGCAGTCTAGCGGGGATCACAGATACGCAGTATTTT. The encoded protein is CASSLAGITDTQYF.

This clonotype has at least ten counts. The chain combines TRBV30 with TRBJ2-5; D remains unclear. Trimming took off 2 bases at V and 5 bases at J, with 3 bases between the two ends. Germline V gene data show CDR1 as GTSNPN and CDR2 as SVGIG (reference sequence). The CDR3 contains 10 residues. CDR3 in DNA: TGTGCCTGGAGTAAGGAGACCCAGTACTTC. This translates into CAWSKETQYF.

This clonotype was seen at least ten times. The DNA for the CDR3 is TGTGCCAGCAGCCCCGGAGGGACAGCTAATGAAAAACTGTTTTTT. It is translated as CASSPGGTANEKLFF. The chain couples TRBV7-3 to TRBJ1-4; TRBD1 matches at 7 bases. The trim removed 5 bases at V and 3 bases at J, leaving 6 bases unmatched. Germline V gene lookup returns CDR1 SGHTA and CDR2 FQGTGA. The CDR3 is made up of 15 amino acids. Complete variable domain (other parts from reference TRBV7-3 and TRBJ1-4): GAGVSQTPSNKVTEKGKYVELRCDPISGHTALYWYRQSLGQGPEFLIYFQGTGAADDSGLPNDRFFAVRPEGSVSTLKIQRTERGDSAVYLCASSPGGTANEKLFFGSGTQLSVL.

As for this clonotype: A far bigger clonotype differs at one base, so this is likely a read error. The chain combines TRBV9 with TRBJ2-7; the D is unclear. The CDR3 runs 15 residues. Germline CDR1 reads SGDLS; CDR2 reads YYNGEE. The V and J ends lost 0 bases and 7 bases respectively, with 17 bases between them. For the CDR3, the DNA is TGTGCCAGCAGCGTAGCGGGCGGCTCCTACAATGAGCAGTACTTC. Protein product: CASSVAGGSYNEQYF.

This clonotype was detected many times. The chain joins TRBV5-1 to TRBJ2-3, with D possibly being TRBD2 (6 bases). V lost 3 bases, J lost 3 bases, and 8 bases lay in between. CDR1 SGHRS and CDR2 YFSETQ come from the germline V gene. The CDR3 runs 13 residues. Here the CDR3 reads CASSYGGTDTQYF. The CDR3 nucleotides are TGCGCCAGCAGCTACGGGGGAACAGATACGCAGTATTTT.

This clonotype was observed many times. The rearrangement uses TRBV6-2 or TRBV6-3 and TRBJ2-7; 9 bases fit TRBD1. J was trimmed by 0 bases and V by 3 bases; bases with no gene match: 9. This CDR3 is built from 17 residues. The germline gives CDR1 MNHEY, CDR2 SVGEGT. CDR3: CASSYNGQGTTSYEQYF. The DNA of the CDR3 is TGTGCCAGCAGTTATAACGGACAGGGGACGACCTCCTACGAGCAGTACTTC.

This clonotype was detected many times. The CDR3 DNA reads TGTGCCAGCAGCTTATCTCAGGGCGAGACCCAGTACTTC. Translation gives CASSLSQGETQYF. V is TRBV11-2 and J is TRBJ2-5, with D perhaps TRBD1 (5 bases). Trimming pared 2 bases from V and 5 bases from J, leaving 9 bases between. The length of the CDR3 is 13 residues. Germline CDR1 reads SGHAT; CDR2 reads FQNNGV.

There are a few counts of this clonotype. The chain employs TRBV7-2 and TRBJ2-7, with D perhaps TRBD2 (5 bases). The germline CDR1 and CDR2 sequences are SGHTA and FQGNSA. The ends were cut back, 1 base at V and 5 bases at J, with 15 bases in the middle. The CDR3 is made up of 15 amino acids. This chain's CDR3 is CASSLGASGNNEQYF. CDR3 sequence (DNA): TGTGCCAGCAGCTTAGGTGCGTCGGGGAATAACGAGCAGTACTTC.

Ten or more counts support this clonotype. The chain couples TRBV7-2 to TRBJ1-4, with D unclear. The V end was cut by 3 bases, the J end by 2 bases, with 7 bases between. Germline V gene sequence: CDR1 SGHTA, CDR2 FQGNSA. CDR3 length equals 14 residues. DNA for the CDR3: TGTGCCAGCAGCTTTGAACTGACTAATGAAAAACTGTTTTTT. Amino acids: CASSFELTNEKLFF.

Ten or more counts support this clonotype. The CDR3 here is CASSVDPGAGETQYF. The CDR3 DNA sequence: TGTGCCAGCAGCGTAGATCCGGGAGCAGGAGAGACCCAGTACTTC. The chain has TRBV9 and TRBJ2-5; D might be TRBD2 (6 bases). Germline CDR1 is SGDLS and CDR2 is YYNGEE. Trimming cost V 0 bases and J 4 bases, with 13 bases left between them. This CDR3 spans 15 amino acids.

The gene calls are TRBV28 and TRBJ1-5; D unclear. This CDR3 comprises 13 residues. Looked up from germline, CDR1 is MDHEN and CDR2 is SYDVKM. Trimming shortened V by 4 bases and J by 9 bases, and 13 bases separated the two germline ends. The CDR3 loop is CASSWTERRPQHF. In DNA, the CDR3 is TGTGCCAGCAGTTGGACGGAGCGTCGGCCCCAGCATTTT.

This clonotype was found many times. This chain uses TRBV5-1 with TRBJ2-6; 9 bases agree with TRBD1. This CDR3 spans 16 amino acids. V was clipped by 5 bases and J by 0 bases; unmatched bases: 3. In germline, CDR1 is SGHRS, CDR2 YFSETQ. This CDR3 is CASRGTGNSGANVLTF. CDR3 DNA: TGCGCCAGCAGGGGGACAGGGAACTCTGGGGCCAACGTCCTGACTTTC.

This clonotype has a count of ten or more. The chain uses TRBV12-3 or TRBV12-4 and TRBJ2-7, with a possible D match to TRBD2 (5 bases). CDR3 size: 14 residues. V was shortened by 1 base and J by 1 base, with 8 bases between the two germline ends. CDR3 bases: TGTGCCAGCAGTTTAGACTCGGGATCCTACGAGCAGTACTTC. Translation gives CASSLDSGSYEQYF.

This clonotype was seen at least ten times. The rearrangement uses TRBV6-5 and TRBJ2-2; D may be TRBD1 (6 bases). V lost 8 bases to trimming and J lost 4 bases, with 11 bases between them. The CDR3 consists of 13 residues. The V gene's germline CDR1 is MNHEY and CDR2 SVGAGI. The CDR3: CASSRGGTGELFF. The DNA of the CDR3 is TGTGCCAGCTCTCGAGGGGGCACCGGGGAGCTGTTTTTT.

This clonotype was detected ten times or more. The chain joins TRBV7-9 to TRBJ2-1; 7 bases agree with TRBD2. The germline CDR1 and CDR2 sequences are SEHNR and FQNEAQ (reference sequence). V trimming: 5 bases; J trimming: 5 bases; junction bases outside the gene matches: 6. This CDR3 comprises 14 residues. The CDR3 coding sequence is TGTGCCAGCAGCCCCTCAGCGGGGAACAATGAGCAGTTCTTC. This codes for CASSPSAGNNEQFF.

In its sample, this clonotype was seen many times. The chain is built from TRBV4-1 and TRBJ1-1, with D possibly TRBD1 on 6 matching bases. The germline CDR1 and CDR2 sequences are MGHRA and YSYEKL. The CDR3 sequence is 16 residues long. The V end lost 3 bases, the J end lost 3 bases, and 17 bases lay between the germline ends. CDR3 sequence (DNA): TGCGCCAGCAGCCAGGAAAAGCGGGGGGCGGACACTGAAGCTTTCTTT. Its translation is CASSQEKRGADTEAFF.